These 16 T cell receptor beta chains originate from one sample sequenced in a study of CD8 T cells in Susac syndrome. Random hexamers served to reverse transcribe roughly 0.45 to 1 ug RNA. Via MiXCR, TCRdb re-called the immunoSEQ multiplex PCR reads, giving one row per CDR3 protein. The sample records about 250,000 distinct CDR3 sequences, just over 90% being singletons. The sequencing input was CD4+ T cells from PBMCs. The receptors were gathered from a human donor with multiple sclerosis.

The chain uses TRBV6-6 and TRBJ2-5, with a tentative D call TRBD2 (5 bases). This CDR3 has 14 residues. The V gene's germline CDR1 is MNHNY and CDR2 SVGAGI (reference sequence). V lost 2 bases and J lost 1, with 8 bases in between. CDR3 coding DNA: TGTGCCAGCAGTTACCCTGGGAGCCAAGAGACCCAGTACTTC. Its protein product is CASSYPGSQETQYF.

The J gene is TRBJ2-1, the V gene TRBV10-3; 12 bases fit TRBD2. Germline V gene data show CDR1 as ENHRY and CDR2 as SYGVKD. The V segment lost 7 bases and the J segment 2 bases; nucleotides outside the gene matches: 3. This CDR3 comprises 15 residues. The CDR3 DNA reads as TGTGCCATCAAGAGGACTAGCGGGGCCTACAATGAGCAGTTCTTC. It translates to CAIKRTSGAYNEQFF.

CDR3: CASSPKQGAVTGTEAFF. The CDR3 DNA sequence: TGTGCCAGCAGCCCGAAACAGGGGGCAGTAACGGGCACTGAAGCTTTCTTT. The chain combines TRBV7-8 with TRBJ1-1, with 9 bases aligning to TRBD1. CDR1 and CDR2 from the germline V gene are SGHVS and FQNEAQ. The CDR3 loop spans 17 amino acids. The ends lost 5 bases at V and 4 bases at J; junction bases unmatched: 14.

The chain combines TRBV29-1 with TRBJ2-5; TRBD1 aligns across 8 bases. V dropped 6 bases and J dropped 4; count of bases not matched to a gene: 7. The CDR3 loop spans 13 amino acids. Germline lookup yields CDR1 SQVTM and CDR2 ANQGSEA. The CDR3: CSVTGVKGETQYF. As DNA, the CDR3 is TGCAGCGTGACAGGGGTCAAGGGAGAGACCCAGTACTTC.

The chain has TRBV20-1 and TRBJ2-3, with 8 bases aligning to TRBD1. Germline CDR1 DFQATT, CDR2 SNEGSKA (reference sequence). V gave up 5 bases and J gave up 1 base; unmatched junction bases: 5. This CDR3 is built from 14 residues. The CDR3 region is CSALTGDGTDTQYF. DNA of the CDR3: TGCAGTGCTTTGACAGGGGACGGCACAGATACGCAGTATTTT.

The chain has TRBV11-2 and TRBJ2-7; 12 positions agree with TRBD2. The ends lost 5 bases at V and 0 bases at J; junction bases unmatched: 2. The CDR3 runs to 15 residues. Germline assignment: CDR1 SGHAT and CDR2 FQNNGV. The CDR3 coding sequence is TGTGCCAGCAGCGCGGGACTAGCGGGCTCCTACGAGCAGTACTTC. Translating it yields CASSAGLAGSYEQYF.

The CDR3 protein is CASSQSGFTEAFF. CDR3 bases: TGTGCCAGCAGCCAATCAGGGTTCACTGAAGCTTTCTTT. The chain recombines TRBV3-1 with TRBJ1-1, with D maybe TRBD1 (5 bases). With 2 bases removed from V and 4 bases from J, the gap between germline ends came to 8 bases. CDR1 is LGHDT and CDR2 is YNNKEL in the germline V gene (reference sequence). The CDR3 extends over 13 amino acids. Together with reference TRBV3-1 and TRBJ1-1, the CDR3 gives the full variable domain: DTAVSQTPKYLVTQMGNDKSIKCEQNLGHDTMYWYKQDSKKFLKIMFSYNNKELIINETVPNRFSPKSPDKAHLNLHINSLELGDSAVYFCASSQSGFTEAFFGQGTRLTVV.

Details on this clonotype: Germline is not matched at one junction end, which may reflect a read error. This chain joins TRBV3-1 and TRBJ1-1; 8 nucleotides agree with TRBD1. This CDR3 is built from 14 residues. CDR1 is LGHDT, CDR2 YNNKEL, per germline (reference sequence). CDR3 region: CASSLQGVRAEALF. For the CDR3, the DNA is TGTGCCAGCAGCCTACAGGGGGTTCGCGCTGAAGCTCTCTTT.

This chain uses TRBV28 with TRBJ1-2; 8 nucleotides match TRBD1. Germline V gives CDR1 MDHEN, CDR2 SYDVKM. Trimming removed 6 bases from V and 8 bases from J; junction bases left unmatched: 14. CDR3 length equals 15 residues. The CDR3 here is CASSRYITGGRGYTF. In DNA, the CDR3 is TGTGCCAGCAGCCGATACATAACAGGGGGTAGAGGCTACACCTTC.

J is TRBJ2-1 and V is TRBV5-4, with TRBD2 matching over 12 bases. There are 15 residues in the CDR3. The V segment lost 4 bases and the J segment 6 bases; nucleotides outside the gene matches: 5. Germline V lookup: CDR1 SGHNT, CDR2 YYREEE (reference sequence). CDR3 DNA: TGTGCCAGCAGCCCCGGACTAGCGGGAACCAATGAGCAGTTCTTC. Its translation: CASSPGLAGTNEQFF.

The CDR3 nucleotides read TGTGCCAGCTCACAGGGGACAGCGTACGAAAAACTGTTTTTT. This encodes CASSQGTAYEKLFF. This chain joins TRBV18 and TRBJ1-4; the match to TRBD1 covers 7 bases. Germline V gene data show CDR1 as KGHSH and CDR2 as LQKENI. V trimming: 4 bases; J trimming: 8 bases; junction bases outside the gene matches: 7. The CDR3 covers 14 residues. The variable domain in full, with the rest retrieved from reference TRBV18 and TRBJ1-4, is NAGVMQNPRHLVRRRGQEARLRCSPMKGHSHVYWYRQLPEEGLKFMVYLQKENIIDESGMPKERFSAEFPKEGPSILRIQQVVRGDSAAYFCASSQGTAYEKLFFGSGTQLSVL.

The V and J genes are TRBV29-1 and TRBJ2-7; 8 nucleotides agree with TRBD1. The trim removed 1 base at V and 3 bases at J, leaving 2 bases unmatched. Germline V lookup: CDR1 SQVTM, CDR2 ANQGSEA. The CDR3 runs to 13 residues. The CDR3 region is CSVEAQGVYEQYF. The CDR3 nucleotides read TGCAGCGTTGAAGCACAGGGGGTCTACGAGCAGTACTTC.

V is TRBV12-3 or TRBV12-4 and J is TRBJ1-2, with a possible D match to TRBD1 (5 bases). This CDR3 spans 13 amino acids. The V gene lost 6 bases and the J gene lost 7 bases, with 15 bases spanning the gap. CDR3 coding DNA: TGTGCCAGCAGCCTGGGGCCTTTATCTGGCTACACCTTC. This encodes CASSLGPLSGYTF.

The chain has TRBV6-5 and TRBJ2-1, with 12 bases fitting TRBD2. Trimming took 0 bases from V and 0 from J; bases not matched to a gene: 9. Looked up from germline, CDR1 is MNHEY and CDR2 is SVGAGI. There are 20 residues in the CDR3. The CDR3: CASSYSASGGAESSYNEQFF. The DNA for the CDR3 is TGTGCCAGCAGTTACTCGGCTAGCGGGGGGGCGGAGAGCTCCTACAATGAGCAGTTCTTC.

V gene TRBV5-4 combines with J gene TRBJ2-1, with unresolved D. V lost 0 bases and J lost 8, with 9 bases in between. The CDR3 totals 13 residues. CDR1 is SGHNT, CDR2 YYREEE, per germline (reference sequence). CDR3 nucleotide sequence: TGTGCCAGCAGCTTGGATACCGGGCATGAGCAGTTCTTC. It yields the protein CASSLDTGHEQFF.

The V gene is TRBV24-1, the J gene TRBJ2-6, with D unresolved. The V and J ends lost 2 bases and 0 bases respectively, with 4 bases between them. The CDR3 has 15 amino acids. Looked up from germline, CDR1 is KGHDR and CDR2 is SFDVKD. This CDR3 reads CATSDSGSGANVLTF. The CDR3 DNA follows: TGTGCCACCAGTGATTCCGGCTCTGGGGCCAACGTCCTGACTTTC.